This T cell receptor beta chain is drawn from a study of Ad26.COV2.S vaccination and SARS-CoV-2 variants. Method: immunoSEQ multiplex PCR; TCRdb's copy keeps in-frame clones and lacks some. The profile covers around 400,000 clones, with 89% appearing a single time and over 1.5% taken by the ten largest. Study-wide findings and caveats: After vaccination, substantial breadth of spike-specific CD8+ and CD4+ responses was reported. The TCR breadth and depth analyses may have produced an underestimate of total T cell responses. Placebo recipients and vaccine recipients were similar in non-spike TCR breadth.

Treatment specified: around 19 received Ad26.COV2.S at low or high dose, single or two shots; roughly five received placebo; per-sample allocation not given. Day 63 after the first injection of vaccine or placebo was the sampling time. The vaccine antigen was prefusion-stabilized Wuhan SARS-CoV-2 spike. In the case of this clone: Its matching antigen is unknown.

This CDR3 is 15 amino acids long. J lost 5 bases, V lost 2 bases, and 8 bases had no gene match. Germline-derived CDR1 and CDR2 are SGHTA and FQGNSA. V gene TRBV7-2 combines with J gene TRBJ2-7; 8 bases are a match to TRBD2. This sample comprised peripheral blood, obtained in a trial of Ad26.COV2.S vaccine versus placebo. This TCR came from a person between 18 and 60 years old who received the Ad26.COV2.S COVID-19 vaccine or a placebo. CDR3 amino acids: CASSLPGGRLHEQYF. CDR3 DNA sequence: TGTGCCAGCAGCTTACCGGGCGGGAGGCTGCACGAGCAGTACTTC.